Each of the 24 T cell receptor beta chains below was sequenced from the same sample in a study of blood T cells in healthy people across ages. The use of a sample-barcoded 5' primer and a J-beta primer mix characterized a second PCR of about 7 to 12 cycles. From the 5' RACE reads, TCRdb called clonotypes with MiXCR, one entry per CDR3 protein. The table has around 1,000,000 distinct CDR3 sequences, under 40% seen once; the top ten hold around 14%. The sample taken for sequencing was blood. The receptors stem from a man younger than 35 in good health.

V and J are TRBV6-5 and TRBJ2-7; D may match TRBD1 or TRBD2 (5 bases each). CDR1 MNHEY and CDR2 SVGAGI come from the germline V gene. The CDR3 totals 15 residues. Trimming took off 3 bases at V and 5 bases at J, with 17 bases between the two ends. The CDR3 is CASSYRGKGRDEQYF. Here the CDR3 DNA reads TGTGCCAGCAGTTATAGGGGTAAGGGGAGAGACGAGCAGTACTTC.

The chain has TRBV4-2 and TRBJ2-3; the match to TRBD2 covers 13 bases. V lost 3 bases and J lost 4; bases outside the gene matches: 13. The CDR3 runs to 19 residues. The V gene's germline CDR1 is LGHNA and CDR2 YNFKEQ. Here the CDR3 DNA reads TGTGCCAGCAGCCAGGGACTAGCGGGGAAAGATGGCGGCGCAGATACGCAGTATTTT. Residues: CASSQGLAGKDGGADTQYF.

This clonotype has more than one count but fewer than ten. This rearrangement joins TRBV9 to TRBJ2-3; 12 positions match TRBD2. Germline V gene sequence: CDR1 SGDLS, CDR2 YYNGEE. The CDR3 length is 20 residues. The V and J ends lost 2 bases and 0 bases, in that order; junction bases with no gene match: 13. The CDR3 DNA is TGTGCCAGCAGCGTCTCCACCAAGACTAGCGGGGGAACTAGCACAGATACGCAGTATTTT. Its protein is CASSVSTKTSGGTSTDTQYF.

The V call is TRBV5-6, the J call TRBJ2-7; the D gene is possibly TRBD2 (6 bases). V lost 0 bases, J lost 2 bases, and 12 bases lay in between. The germline V gene encodes CDR1 SGHDT and CDR2 YYEEEE. This CDR3 has 15 residues. The CDR3 spells CASSLDPGETYEQYF. Written as DNA, the CDR3 is TGTGCCAGCAGCTTGGATCCGGGAGAGACCTACGAGCAGTACTTC.

There are a few counts of this clonotype. This chain links TRBV20-1 with TRBJ1-2; a weak D match, TRBD1 (5 bases). V was pared by 6 bases and J by 0 bases, with 17 bases between. The CDR3 runs to 15 residues. Germline lookup yields CDR1 DFQATT and CDR2 SNEGSKA (reference sequence). CDR3 sequence: CSAPGRQIANYGYTF. The CDR3 nucleotides read TGCAGTGCCCCTGGGCGACAGATCGCTAACTATGGCTACACCTTC.

The chain combines TRBV4-1 with TRBJ2-7; a weak D match, TRBD1 (6 bases). The CDR3 sequence is 14 residues long. With 3 bases removed from V and 2 bases from J, the gap between germline ends came to 11 bases. Germline lookup yields CDR1 MGHRA and CDR2 YSYEKL. The CDR3 loop reads CASSQNRDTYEQYF. The CDR3 DNA is TGCGCCAGCAGCCAGAACAGGGATACCTACGAGCAGTACTTC.

This clonotype turned up a few times. The rearrangement uses TRBV4-2 and TRBJ1-6, with TRBD1 as a possible D gene (6 bases). CDR1 LGHNA and CDR2 YNFKEQ come from the germline V gene. The V and J ends lost 1 base and 0 bases respectively, with 10 bases between them. CDR3 size: 17 residues. The CDR3 region has the DNA TGTGCCAGCAGCCAAGGGGACATAGGCTCCTATAATTCACCCCTCCACTTT. Amino acid sequence: CASSQGDIGSYNSPLHF.

V gene TRBV10-3 combines with J gene TRBJ1-6; D is unclear. V was cut by 0 bases and J by 9 bases, with 3 bases left in between. Germline-derived CDR1 and CDR2 are ENHRY and SYGVKD. The CDR3 has 12 residues. CDR3 DNA sequence: TGTGCCATCAGTGAGTCTAGTTCACCCCTCCACTTT. Translated: CAISESSSPLHF.

A few counts support this clonotype. The chain carries TRBV2 and TRBJ1-5; D is uncertain. The CDR3 is 14 amino acids. Trimming took off 7 bases at V and 6 bases at J, with 16 bases between the two ends. Germline values: CDR1 SNHLY, CDR2 FYNNEI. The CDR3 protein is CASTPGPAAQPQHF. CDR3 coding DNA: TGTGCCAGCACCCCGGGCCCGGCAGCTCAGCCCCAGCATTTT.

This clonotype has just one count. The chain links TRBV6-6 to TRBJ2-1; D might be TRBD1 (5 bases). V gave up 4 bases and J gave up 8 bases, with 9 bases separating them. This CDR3 comprises 12 residues. CDR1 is MNHNY and CDR2 is SVGAGI in the germline V gene (reference sequence). CDR3 sequence: CASSLQDDEQFF. The DNA of the CDR3 is TGTGCCAGCAGTTTACAGGACGATGAGCAGTTCTTC.

As concerns this clonotype: The final CDR3 position lacks the conserved phenylalanine or tryptophan, pointing to a likely read error. The chain couples TRBV25-1 to TRBJ2-3, with D maybe TRBD1 (6 bases). The CDR3 covers 14 residues. V gave up 6 bases and J gave up 0 bases, with 10 bases separating them. Germline lookup yields CDR1 MGHDK and CDR2 SYGVNS. CDR3 region: CASRTGISTDTQYL. The CDR3 DNA reads as TGTGCCAGCAGAACAGGGATAAGCACAGATACGCAGTATCTT.

This clonotype occurred many times. The chain combines TRBV7-8 with TRBJ2-5, with 8 bases matching TRBD1. This CDR3 spans 14 amino acids. V was clipped by 2 bases and J by 11 bases; unmatched bases: 10. In germline, CDR1 is SGHVS, CDR2 FQNEAQ. CDR3 in amino acids: CASSLSTGDTEQYF. The CDR3 DNA sequence: TGTGCCAGCAGCTTATCGACAGGGGATACTGAGCAGTACTTC.

In its sample, this clonotype was seen a few times. The V and J genes are TRBV7-2 and TRBJ2-3; D remains unclear. Germline V gene lookup returns CDR1 SGHTA and CDR2 FQGNSA. Trimming stripped 5 bases from V and 6 bases from J, with 18 bases between. The CDR3 length is 15 residues. In DNA, the CDR3 is TGTGCCAGCAGCCCCTTCGGTGCAGGAGTGGATACGCAGTATTTT. This codes for CASSPFGAGVDTQYF.

This clonotype occurred a few times. This chain links TRBV5-1 with TRBJ1-2; 9 nucleotides agree with TRBD1. Losses at the gene ends were 1 base for V and 4 bases for J; bases not matched to a gene: 5. CDR1 and CDR2 from the germline V gene are SGHRS and YFSETQ. The CDR3 totals 15 residues. The CDR3, as DNA: TGCGCCAGCAGCTTGACCGGACAGGGGTCCTATGGCTACACCTTC. Translated: CASSLTGQGSYGYTF.

This clonotype was seen once. The chain carries TRBV28 and TRBJ1-5, with D unclear. Trimming pared 6 bases from V and 3 bases from J, leaving 9 bases between. The germline V gene encodes CDR1 MDHEN and CDR2 SYDVKM. CDR3 length equals 13 residues. CDR3 DNA sequence: TGTGCCAGCAGGTCCGGGCTCAATCAGCCCCAGCATTTT. It specifies CASRSGLNQPQHF.

This clonotype turned up a few times. The V call is TRBV29-1, the J call TRBJ2-6; the D is unclear. The CDR3 spans 17 residues. V lost 2 bases and J 0 bases, leaving 14 bases between the germline ends. Germline CDR1 reads SQVTM; CDR2 reads ANQGSEA. CDR3 nucleotides: TGCAGCGTTGAACTCCGGGTCAGAGGCTCTGGGGCCAACGTCCTGACTTTC. Translated: CSVELRVRGSGANVLTF.

The chain employs TRBV5-1 and TRBJ2-3; maybe TRBD2 (5 bases). The CDR3 is 15 amino acids. The germline V gene has CDR1 SGHRS and CDR2 YFSETQ. Deletions cut 6 bases from V and 0 bases from J, with 14 bases between. This CDR3 reads CASNPRAPSTDTQYF. In nucleotides, the CDR3 is TGCGCCAGCAACCCGAGGGCACCGAGCACAGATACGCAGTATTTT.

The rearrangement joins TRBV6-6 to TRBJ1-2, with D uncertain. Trimming shortened V by 6 bases and J by 1 base, and 9 bases separated the two germline ends. The CDR3 consists of 13 residues. Germline loops: CDR1 MNHNY, CDR2 SVGAGI (reference sequence). The CDR3 DNA is TGTGCCAGCAGCCTAACCCTTAACTATGGCTACACCTTC. As protein: CASSLTLNYGYTF.

J is TRBJ1-4 and V is TRBV4-1; D not resolved. Germline values: CDR1 MGHRA, CDR2 YSYEKL. The CDR3 sequence is 15 residues long. Trimming shortened V by 7 bases and J by 0 bases, and 12 bases separated the two germline ends. The CDR3 nucleotides read TGCGCCAGCACATTGTCGGTTGCAACTAATGAAAAACTGTTTTTT. This encodes CASTLSVATNEKLFF.

This clonotype was observed a few times. The chain couples TRBV29-1 to TRBJ1-6; no clear D gene. This CDR3 spans 11 amino acids. CDR1 SQVTM and CDR2 ANQGSEA come from the germline V gene. The germline V and J ends were trimmed by 3 bases and 12 bases, with 9 bases remaining between them. The CDR3 nucleotides are TGCAGCGTTGAGGGTCCGGGACCCCTCCACTTT. Its translation is CSVEGPGPLHF.

This sequence joins TRBV11-2 and TRBJ2-1; 12 bases align to TRBD2. V was clipped by 6 bases and J by 5 bases; unmatched bases: 5. The CDR3 loop spans 15 amino acids. The germline CDR1 and CDR2 sequences are SGHAT and FQNNGV. CDR3 sequence: CASRHPSGGDNEQFF. In DNA, the CDR3 is TGTGCCAGCAGACATCCTAGCGGGGGGGACAATGAGCAGTTCTTC. The full variable domain, its missing parts supplied by reference TRBV11-2 and TRBJ2-1, is EAGVAQSPRYKIIEKRQSVAFWCNPISGHATLYWYQQILGQGPKLLIQFQNNGVVDDSQLPKDRFSAERLKGVDSTLKIQPAKLEDSAVYLCASRHPSGGDNEQFFGPGTRLTVL.

This clonotype was seen only a few times. In DNA form, the CDR3 reads TGTGCCAGCAGTCCGCGGGGGGCCAAAGGGCTTTACAGTCAAGAGACCCAGTACTTC. This codes for CASSPRGAKGLYSQETQYF. The rearrangement links TRBV2 to TRBJ2-5; TRBD2 matches 8 bases. From germline, CDR1 is SNHLY and CDR2 FYNNEI. V shed 5 bases, J shed 2 bases, and the junction held 19 bases outside the gene matches. The length of the CDR3 is 19 residues.

A note on this clonotype: Being one base from a much bigger clone, this may be a read error. The V call is TRBV27, the J call TRBJ2-1; D is uncertain. In germline, CDR1 is MNHEY, CDR2 SMNVEV (reference sequence). CDR3 length equals 13 residues. CDR3 sequence (DNA): TGTGCCAGCAGTTACTACTCCTACAATGAGCAGCTCTTC. Encoded protein: CASSYYSYNEQLF.

V is TRBV20-1 and J is TRBJ1-2, with TRBD1 as a possible D gene (6 bases). The germline gives CDR1 DFQATT, CDR2 SNEGSKA (reference sequence). V shed 2 bases and J shed 6 bases, with 10 bases lying between them. This CDR3 is 12 amino acids long. CDR3 protein: CSARQGNDGYTF. The CDR3 region has the DNA TGCAGTGCTAGACAGGGGAATGATGGCTACACCTTC.